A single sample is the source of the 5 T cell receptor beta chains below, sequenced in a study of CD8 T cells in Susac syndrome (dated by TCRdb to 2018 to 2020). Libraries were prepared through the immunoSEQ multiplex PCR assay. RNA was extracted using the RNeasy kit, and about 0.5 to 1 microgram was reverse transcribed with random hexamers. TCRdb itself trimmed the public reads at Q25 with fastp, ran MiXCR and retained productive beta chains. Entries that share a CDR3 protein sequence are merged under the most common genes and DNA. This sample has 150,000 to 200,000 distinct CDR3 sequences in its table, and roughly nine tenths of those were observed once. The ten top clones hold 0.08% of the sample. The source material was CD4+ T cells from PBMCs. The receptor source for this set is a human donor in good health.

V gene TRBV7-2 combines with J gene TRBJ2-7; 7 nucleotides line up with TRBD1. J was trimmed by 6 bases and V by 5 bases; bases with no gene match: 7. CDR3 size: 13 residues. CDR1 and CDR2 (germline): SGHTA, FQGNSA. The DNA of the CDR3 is TGTGCCAGCAGCCCGCGACAGGGCTCCGAGCAGTACTTC. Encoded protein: CASSPRQGSEQYF.

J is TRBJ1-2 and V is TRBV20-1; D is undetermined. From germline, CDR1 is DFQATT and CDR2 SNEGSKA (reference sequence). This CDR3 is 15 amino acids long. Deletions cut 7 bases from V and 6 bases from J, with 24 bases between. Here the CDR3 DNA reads TGCAGTGGAGGCAGGCGGCAACCAAGGGCTCATGGCTACACCTTC. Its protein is CSGGRRQPRAHGYTF.

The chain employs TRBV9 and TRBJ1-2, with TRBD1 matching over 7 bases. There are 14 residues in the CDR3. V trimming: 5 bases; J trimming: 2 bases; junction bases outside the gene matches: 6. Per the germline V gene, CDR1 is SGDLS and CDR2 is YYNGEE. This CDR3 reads CASSLQGTNYGYTF. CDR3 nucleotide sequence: TGTGCCAGCAGTTTACAGGGGACCAACTATGGCTACACCTTC.

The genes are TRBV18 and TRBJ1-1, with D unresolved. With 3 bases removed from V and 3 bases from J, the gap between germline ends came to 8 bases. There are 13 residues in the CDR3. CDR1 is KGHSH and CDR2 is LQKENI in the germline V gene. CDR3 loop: CASSPSGYTEAFF. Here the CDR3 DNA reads TGTGCCAGCTCACCTTCGGGGTACACTGAAGCTTTCTTT.

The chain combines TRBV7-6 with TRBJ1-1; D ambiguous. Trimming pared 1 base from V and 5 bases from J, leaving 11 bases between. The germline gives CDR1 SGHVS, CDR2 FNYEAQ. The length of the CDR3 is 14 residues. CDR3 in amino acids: CASSLVGEGTEAFF. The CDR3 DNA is TGTGCCAGCAGCTTAGTCGGTGAGGGAACTGAAGCTTTCTTT.